This record looks at one T cell receptor (beta chain) sequence and its context. Its antigen remains unidentified. Profiling relied on immunoSEQ multiplex PCR, and the TCRdb table lists in-frame clones only, not all of them. The sample has 57,000 or so clones; roughly 80% are singletons. These data belong to a study of T cell responses to AZD1222 COVID-19 vaccine. Broader study findings: Repertoires were obtained solely post-peak T cell response.

The sequences come from peripheral blood, collected 28 days after the second AZD1222 dose. The TCR originated in an adult who received the AZD1222 COVID-19 vaccine.

The CDR3 nucleotides read TGTGCCAGTAGTAGACTATCTGGGACAGCGAATGGCTACACCTTC. The encoded protein is CASSRLSGTANGYTF. The chain employs TRBV19 and TRBJ1-2; TRBD1 agrees at 7 bases. Trimming removed 4 bases from V and 6 bases from J; junction bases left unmatched: 11. Germline V gene sequence: CDR1 LNHDA, CDR2 SQIVND (reference sequence). This CDR3 spans 15 amino acids.